Below, 28 T cell receptor beta chains from the same sample are listed, as sequenced in a study of blood T cells in healthy people across ages. For the second PCR, which ran for about 7 to 11 cycles, a sample-barcoded 5' primer and a J-beta primer mix were used. In TCRdb, the 5' RACE reads were re-called with MiXCR into one record per CDR3 protein. The table lists hundreds of thousands of distinct CDR3 sequences, about 56% of them singletons. Sequences were obtained from blood. The receptors here all came from a man aged 40-49 years in good health.

This sequence joins TRBV10-3 and TRBJ1-4; TRBD1 might be the D (5 bases). The V end lost 8 bases, the J end lost 8 bases, and 24 bases lay between the germline ends. The CDR3 is 16 residues long. Germline loops: CDR1 ENHRY, CDR2 SYGVKD. The CDR3 sequence: CAIGTSEGTKTEKLFF. The CDR3 DNA is TGTGCCATCGGAACCTCTGAGGGGACCAAGACCGAAAAACTGTTTTTT.

This clonotype was seen more than once but under ten times. This rearrangement joins TRBV18 to TRBJ1-2, with unresolved D. Trimming pared 1 base from V and 8 bases from J, leaving 8 bases between. The CDR3 runs 12 residues. Germline lookup yields CDR1 KGHSH and CDR2 LQKENI. For the CDR3, the DNA is TGTGCCAGCTCACCACTACCTGGGGGCTACACCTTC. This translates into CASSPLPGGYTF.

This clonotype was counted only a few times. V usage is TRBV18 and J usage is TRBJ1-2; D gene ambiguous. Trimming pared 4 bases from V and 8 bases from J, leaving 17 bases between. This CDR3 has 14 amino acids. Germline values: CDR1 KGHSH, CDR2 LQKENI. The CDR3 region has the DNA TGTGCCAGCTCACGAGACGGGCCGGAGGTCGGCTACACCTTC. Its protein is CASSRDGPEVGYTF.

CDR3 sequence: CASSVGVAGESEQYF. CDR3 bases: TGTGCCAGCAGCGTAGGGGTAGCGGGAGAATCGGAGCAGTACTTC. The genes are TRBV9 and TRBJ2-7, with 9 bases lining up with TRBD2. J gave up 7 bases and V 0 bases, and 8 bases lay outside the gene matches. CDR3 size: 15 residues. Germline CDR1 and CDR2: SGDLS and YYNGEE.

The rearrangement links TRBV9 to TRBJ2-7; 7 bases are shared with TRBD2. The CDR3 is made up of 12 amino acids. Germline-derived CDR1 and CDR2 are SGDLS and YYNGEE. Losses at the gene ends were 7 bases for V and 11 bases for J; bases not matched to a gene: 12. DNA of the CDR3: TGTGCCAGCGGGGGGGTGGGGCGTCTTAAGTACTTC. Translated: CASGGVGRLKYF.

The chain uses TRBV29-1 and TRBJ1-1; D ambiguous. Germline CDR1 is SQVTM and CDR2 is ANQGSEA. V lost 4 bases to trimming and J lost 0 bases, with 9 bases between them. CDR3 length: 13 residues. In DNA form, the CDR3 reads TGCAGCGTTGGGCGCGGGGTGAACACTGAAGCTTTCTTT. Encoded protein: CSVGRGVNTEAFF.

The J gene is TRBJ2-5, the V gene TRBV2; TRBD1 might be the D (6 bases). The CDR3 extends over 15 amino acids. The germline CDR1 and CDR2 sequences are SNHLY and FYNNEI. Deletions cut 4 bases from V and 2 bases from J, with 14 bases between. In nucleotides, the CDR3 is TGTGCCAGCAGTGCCGGGACACCAATACAAGAGACCCAGTACTTC. Its protein is CASSAGTPIQETQYF.

The V gene is TRBV4-3, the J gene TRBJ2-7; unclear D gene. Germline CDR1 is LGHNA and CDR2 is YSLEER. The CDR3 loop spans 14 amino acids. V was shortened by 0 bases and J by 2 bases, with 8 bases between the two germline ends. The CDR3 nucleotides read TGCGCCAGCAGCCAAGAATTCGGAACCTACGAGCAGTACTTC. Protein sequence: CASSQEFGTYEQYF.

The chain's CDR3 is CASDVGGTYEQYF. The CDR3 DNA follows: TGTGCCAGCGACGTGGGCGGAACCTACGAGCAGTACTTC. The chain uses TRBV28 and TRBJ2-7; D remains unclear. V lost 8 bases, J lost 2 bases, and 13 bases lay in between. Germline assignment: CDR1 MDHEN and CDR2 SYDVKM. The CDR3 consists of 13 residues.

This clonotype was counted between two and nine times. The chain has TRBV6-2 or TRBV6-3 and TRBJ1-1; no reliable D call. The germline V and J ends were trimmed by 6 bases and 1 base, with 9 bases remaining between them. CDR1 and CDR2 from the germline V gene are MNHEY and SVGEGT. This CDR3 is 13 amino acids long. CDR3 coding DNA: TGTGCCAGCAGAAGGACGGGGAACACTGAAGCTTTCTTT. Translated: CASRRTGNTEAFF.

The sample holds a few counts of this clonotype. The chain joins TRBV27 to TRBJ1-2; 8 nucleotides agree with TRBD1. The CDR3 consists of 13 residues. CDR1 is MNHEY, CDR2 SMNVEV, per germline (reference sequence). The junction had 6 bases not matched to a gene; V was cut back by 5 bases and J by 7 bases. CDR3 DNA sequence: TGTGCCAGCAGTCACAGGGGGGAGGGTGGCTACACCTTC. Translated: CASSHRGEGGYTF.

This clonotype is a singleton in its sample. The rearrangement links TRBV5-6 to TRBJ2-7, with 8 bases identical to TRBD1. Trimming cost V 1 base and J 3 bases; bases outside gene matches: 3. CDR1 SGHDT and CDR2 YYEEEE come from the germline V gene. This CDR3 spans 14 amino acids. The CDR3 region has the DNA TGTGCCAGCAGCTTGCGGGACAGGAACTACGAGCAGTACTTC. Translation: CASSLRDRNYEQYF.

The rearrangement links TRBV20-1 to TRBJ1-2, with unresolved D. The CDR3 has 12 amino acids. Trimming stripped 2 bases from V and 4 bases from J, with 8 bases between. Germline CDR1 reads DFQATT; CDR2 reads SNEGSKA (reference sequence). The CDR3 DNA reads TGCAGTGCTAGACCGGACGTCTATGGCTACACCTTC. Translating gives CSARPDVYGYTF.

Comments on this clonotype: A single base separates this from a much larger clone, so it may be a read error. The gene calls are TRBV2 and TRBJ2-5, with D uncertain. The germline CDR1 and CDR2 sequences are SNHLY and FYNNEI. The CDR3 has 10 residues. The CDR3 coding sequence is TGTGCCAGCAGACAAGAGGCCCAGTACTTC. Its translation is CASRQEAQYF.

The chain joins TRBV4-2 to TRBJ2-3; 8 bases are a match to TRBD2. The germline CDR1 and CDR2 sequences are LGHNA and YNFKEQ. The CDR3 consists of 17 residues. Trimming cost V 0 bases and J 5 bases; bases outside gene matches: 10. CDR3 nucleotide sequence: TGTGCCAGCAGCCAAGACCCTTCGGGAGGGCCTGTAGATACGCAGTATTTT. Protein: CASSQDPSGGPVDTQYF.

The V gene is TRBV7-8, the J gene TRBJ1-2; perhaps TRBD1 as D (5 bases). V lost 0 bases and J 7 bases, leaving 15 bases between the germline ends. The CDR3 has 15 amino acids. Germline CDR1 SGHVS, CDR2 FQNEAQ. The CDR3 here is CASSLAGGNSGGYTF. The CDR3 DNA sequence: TGTGCCAGCAGCTTAGCGGGGGGGAATTCTGGTGGCTACACCTTC.

The chain recombines TRBV4-2 with TRBJ2-4; 8 bases are shared with TRBD1. CDR1 and CDR2 (germline): LGHNA, YNFKEQ. The CDR3 consists of 14 residues. V lost 4 bases and J lost 13; bases outside the gene matches: 12. This CDR3 is CASSPGGKGLGQYF. CDR3 DNA sequence: TGTGCCAGCAGCCCAGGGGGCAAGGGCCTCGGGCAGTACTTC.

The chain joins TRBV3-1 to TRBJ2-5, with D tentatively TRBD2 (6 bases). The better agreement between TRBJ2-7 and the DNA end casts doubt on the J call. Germline loops: CDR1 LGHDT, CDR2 YNNKEL (reference sequence). The CDR3 consists of 17 residues. The CDR3 region has the DNA TGTGCCAGCAGCCAAGATAAGGTCGGGAGAACCTCTTACGAGCAGTACTTC. Protein: CASSQDKVGRTSYEQYF.

The chain has TRBV6-5 and TRBJ2-7; D gene ambiguous. The germline V and J ends were trimmed by 0 bases and 6 bases, with 9 bases remaining between them. Germline V gene lookup returns CDR1 MNHEY and CDR2 SVGAGI. The CDR3 loop spans 13 amino acids. CDR3 nucleotide sequence: TGTGCCAGCAGTTACTCCACGGGTTCCGAGCAGTACTTC. Protein product: CASSYSTGSEQYF.

The gene calls are TRBV5-1 and TRBJ2-7, with 9 bases matching TRBD2. The CDR3 is made up of 14 amino acids. From germline, CDR1 is SGHRS and CDR2 YFSETQ. Losses at the gene ends were 3 bases for V and 6 bases for J; bases not matched to a gene: 7. The CDR3 region is CASSSGTSNCEQYF. In DNA, the CDR3 is TGCGCCAGCAGCTCCGGGACTAGCAACTGCGAGCAGTACTTC.

The V call is TRBV20-1, the J call TRBJ2-1; TRBD2 agrees at 11 bases. The DNA end favors TRBJ2-7, so the J call may be wrong. The germline V gene has CDR1 DFQATT and CDR2 SNEGSKA (reference sequence). This CDR3 has 15 residues. CDR3 DNA: TGCAGTGCTAGAGGACTAGCGGGGACCTACAATGAGCAGTACTTC. Translated: CSARGLAGTYNEQYF.

V is TRBV20-1 and J is TRBJ2-5, with D perhaps matching TRBD2 (5 bases). The end of the DNA aligns better with TRBJ2-7, so the J call may be wrong. This CDR3 spans 12 amino acids. CDR1 and CDR2 from the germline V gene are DFQATT and SNEGSKA (reference sequence). This CDR3 is CSASRSRGEQYF. The CDR3 DNA follows: TGCAGTGCTAGCAGGTCCCGGGGCGAGCAGTACTTC.

In its sample, this clonotype was seen a few times. The V gene is TRBV12-3 or TRBV12-4, the J gene TRBJ1-2; 7 nucleotides line up with TRBD1. V lost 6 bases to trimming and J lost 7 bases; unmatched junction nucleotides: 14. The CDR3 has 15 residues. The CDR3: CASSEKGQAWGGYTF. In DNA form, the CDR3 reads TGTGCCAGCAGCGAGAAAGGACAGGCCTGGGGTGGCTACACCTTC.

CDR3 bases: TGTGCCACCAGCAGAGGCCTAGCGGGATTGTACAATGAGCAGTTCTTC. The encoded protein is CATSRGLAGLYNEQFF. The V call is TRBV15, the J call TRBJ2-1; 9 bases line up with TRBD2. The CDR3 covers 16 residues. V dropped 1 base and J dropped 4; count of bases not matched to a gene: 5. The germline V gene encodes CDR1 LNHNV and CDR2 YYDKDF (reference sequence).

This clonotype was recorded only once. J is TRBJ1-1 and V is TRBV12-3 or TRBV12-4; D is perhaps TRBD1 (6 bases). The CDR3 spans 16 residues. V lost 3 bases and J 3 bases, leaving 17 bases between the germline ends. The CDR3 nucleotides read TGTGCCAGCAGTTTTGTTCCCCCGGACAGACACACTGAAGCTTTCTTT. Its translation: CASSFVPPDRHTEAFF.

The chain links TRBV6-5 to TRBJ2-5; D gene ambiguous. From germline, CDR1 is MNHEY and CDR2 SVGAGI. The length of the CDR3 is 14 residues. V shed 2 bases and J shed 2 bases, with 9 bases lying between them. Here the CDR3 reads CASSYISSQETQYF. The DNA of the CDR3 is TGTGCCAGCAGTTACATATCGAGTCAAGAGACCCAGTACTTC.

This sequence joins TRBV6-1 and TRBJ1-1; 9 bases match TRBD1. Germline values: CDR1 MNHNS, CDR2 SASEGT. This CDR3 is 17 amino acids long. V lost 7 bases, J lost 0 bases, and 12 bases stayed unmatched. In DNA, the CDR3 is TGTGCCAGCACCTCGATGACCGGGACAGGGATGAACACTGAAGCTTTCTTT. It codes for CASTSMTGTGMNTEAFF.

This clonotype was observed once. The CDR3 DNA follows: TGCAGTGCCACGCAGATACAAGGCCGGAAATCCTACGAGCAGTACTTC. Protein product: CSATQIQGRKSYEQYF. The V gene is TRBV20-1, the J gene TRBJ2-7; no clear D. Trimming stripped 6 bases from V and 1 base from J, with 22 bases between. CDR3 size: 16 residues. CDR1 DFQATT and CDR2 SNEGSKA come from the germline V gene (reference sequence).